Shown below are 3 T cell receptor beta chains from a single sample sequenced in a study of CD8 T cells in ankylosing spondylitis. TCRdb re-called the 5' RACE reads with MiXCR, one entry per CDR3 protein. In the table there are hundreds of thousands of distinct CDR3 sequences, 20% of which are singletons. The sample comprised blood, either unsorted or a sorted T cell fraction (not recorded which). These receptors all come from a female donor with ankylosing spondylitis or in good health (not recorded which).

CDR3 protein: CASSSLQGGEQFF. CDR3 coding DNA: TGTGCCAGCAGCTCACTCCAAGGGGGGGAGCAGTTCTTC. The chain has TRBV7-9 and TRBJ2-1; D possibly uses TRBD1 or TRBD2 (6 bases each). V was shortened by 4 bases and J by 10 bases, with 14 bases between the two germline ends. Germline V gene lookup returns CDR1 SEHNR and CDR2 FQNEAQ (reference sequence). The CDR3 has 13 amino acids.

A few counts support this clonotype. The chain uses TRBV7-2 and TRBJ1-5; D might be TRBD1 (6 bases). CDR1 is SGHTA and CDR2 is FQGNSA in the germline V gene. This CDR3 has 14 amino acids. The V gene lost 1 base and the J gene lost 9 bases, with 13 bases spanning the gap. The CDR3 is CASSLGSQGPPQHF. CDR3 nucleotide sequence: TGTGCCAGCAGCTTAGGGAGTCAGGGGCCGCCCCAGCATTTT.

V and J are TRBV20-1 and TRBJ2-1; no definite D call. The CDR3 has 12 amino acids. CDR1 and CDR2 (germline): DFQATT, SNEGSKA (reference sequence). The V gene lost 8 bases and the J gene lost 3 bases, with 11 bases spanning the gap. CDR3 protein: CSPRTGYNEQFF. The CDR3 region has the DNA TGCAGTCCACGGACGGGCTACAATGAGCAGTTCTTC.